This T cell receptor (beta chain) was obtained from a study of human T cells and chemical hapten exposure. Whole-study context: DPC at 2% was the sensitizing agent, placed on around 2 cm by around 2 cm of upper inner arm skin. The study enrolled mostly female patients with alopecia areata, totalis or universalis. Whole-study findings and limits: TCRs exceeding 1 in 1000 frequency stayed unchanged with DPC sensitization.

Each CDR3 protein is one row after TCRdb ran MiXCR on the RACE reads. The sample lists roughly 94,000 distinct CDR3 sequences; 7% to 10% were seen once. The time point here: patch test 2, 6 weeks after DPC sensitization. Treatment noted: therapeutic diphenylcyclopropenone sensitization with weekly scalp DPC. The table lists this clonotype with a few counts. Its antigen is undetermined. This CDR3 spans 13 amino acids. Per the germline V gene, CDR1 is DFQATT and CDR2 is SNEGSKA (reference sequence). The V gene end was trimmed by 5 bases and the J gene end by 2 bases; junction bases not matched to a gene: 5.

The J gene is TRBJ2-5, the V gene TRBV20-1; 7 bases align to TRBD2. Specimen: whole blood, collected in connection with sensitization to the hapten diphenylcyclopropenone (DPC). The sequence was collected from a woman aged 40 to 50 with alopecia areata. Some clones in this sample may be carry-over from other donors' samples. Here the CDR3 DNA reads TGCAGTGCTGGACCGGGACTACAAGAGACCCAGTACTTC. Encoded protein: CSAGPGLQETQYF.